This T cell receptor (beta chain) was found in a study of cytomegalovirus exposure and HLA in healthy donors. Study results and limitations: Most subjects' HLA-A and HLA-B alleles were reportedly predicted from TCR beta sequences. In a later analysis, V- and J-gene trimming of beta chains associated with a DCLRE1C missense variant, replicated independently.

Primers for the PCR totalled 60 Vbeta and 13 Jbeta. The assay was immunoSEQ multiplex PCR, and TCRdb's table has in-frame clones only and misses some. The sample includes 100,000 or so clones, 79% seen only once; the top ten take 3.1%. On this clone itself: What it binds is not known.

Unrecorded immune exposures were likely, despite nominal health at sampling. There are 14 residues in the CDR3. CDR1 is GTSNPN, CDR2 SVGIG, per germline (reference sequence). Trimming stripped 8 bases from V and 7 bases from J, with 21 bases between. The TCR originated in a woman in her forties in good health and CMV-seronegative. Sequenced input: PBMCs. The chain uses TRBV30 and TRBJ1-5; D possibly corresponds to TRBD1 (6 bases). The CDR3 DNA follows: TGTGCCCTAGGGAGGGGGATTGGGGGCCAGCCCCAGCATTTT. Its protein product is CALGRGIGGQPQHF.